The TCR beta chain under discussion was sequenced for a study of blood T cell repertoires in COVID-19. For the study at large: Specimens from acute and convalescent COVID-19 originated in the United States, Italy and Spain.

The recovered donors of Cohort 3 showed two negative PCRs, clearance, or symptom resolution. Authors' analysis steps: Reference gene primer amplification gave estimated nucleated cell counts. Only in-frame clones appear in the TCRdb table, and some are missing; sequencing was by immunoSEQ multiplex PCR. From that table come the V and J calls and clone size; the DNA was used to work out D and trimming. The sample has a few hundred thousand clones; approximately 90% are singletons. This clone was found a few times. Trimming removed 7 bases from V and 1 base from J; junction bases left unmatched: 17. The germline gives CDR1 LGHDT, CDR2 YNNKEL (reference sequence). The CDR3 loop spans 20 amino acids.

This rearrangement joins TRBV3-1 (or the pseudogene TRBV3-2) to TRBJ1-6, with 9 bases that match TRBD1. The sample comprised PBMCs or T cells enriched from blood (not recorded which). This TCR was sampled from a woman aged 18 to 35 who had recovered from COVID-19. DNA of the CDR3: TGTGCCAGCACCCCAACAACGGGACAGGGCTTTTCTTCCTATAATTCACCCCTCCACTTT. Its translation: CASTPTTGQGFSSYNSPLHF.